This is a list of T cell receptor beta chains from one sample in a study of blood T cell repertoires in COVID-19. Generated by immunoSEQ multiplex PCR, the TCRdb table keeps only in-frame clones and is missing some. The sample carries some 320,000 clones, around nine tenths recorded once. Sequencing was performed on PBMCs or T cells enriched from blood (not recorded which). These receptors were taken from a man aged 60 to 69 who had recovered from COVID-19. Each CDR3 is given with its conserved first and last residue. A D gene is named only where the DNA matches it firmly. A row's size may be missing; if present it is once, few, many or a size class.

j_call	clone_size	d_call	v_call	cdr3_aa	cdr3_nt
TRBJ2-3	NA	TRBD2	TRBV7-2	CASNPGLATDTQYF	TGTGCCAGCAATCCGGGACTAGCGACAGATACGCAGTATTTT
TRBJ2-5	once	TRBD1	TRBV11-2	CASSPLRGLMETQYF	TGTGCCAGCAGCCCCCTCAGGGGGCTAATGGAGACCCAGTACTTC
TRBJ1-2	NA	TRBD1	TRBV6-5	CASSYGTGGSIYGYTF	TGTGCCAGCAGTTACGGGACAGGAGGGAGTATCTATGGCTACACCTTC
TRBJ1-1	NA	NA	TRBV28	CASSSRALEAFF	TGTGCCAGCAGTTCACGAGCTCTTGAAGCTTTCTTT
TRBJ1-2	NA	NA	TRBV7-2	CASSLTGTYGYTF	TGTGCCAGCAGCTTAACAGGGACCTATGGCTACACCTTC
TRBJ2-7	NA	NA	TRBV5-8	CASSLAGGEQYF	TGTGCCAGCAGCTTGGCCGGGGGCGAGCAGTACTTC
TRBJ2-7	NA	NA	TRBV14	CASSQDRRDTYEQYF	TGTGCCAGCAGCCAAGATCGGAGGGATACCTACGAGCAGTACTTC
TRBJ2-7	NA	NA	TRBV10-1	CASSAMGGQCTYEQYF	TGCGCCAGCAGTGCCATGGGGGGACAGTGTACGTACGAGCAGTACTTC
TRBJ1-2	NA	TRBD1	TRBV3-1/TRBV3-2	CASSQEGAQGGYTF	TGTGCCAGCAGCCAGGAGGGGGCTCAGGGCGGCTACACCTTC
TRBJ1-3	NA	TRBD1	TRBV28	CASSLIQGGAGNTIYF	TGTGCCAGCAGTTTAATCCAGGGGGGAGCGGGAAACACCATATATTTT
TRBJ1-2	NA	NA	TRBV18	CASSPAQDYGYTF	TGTGCCAGCTCACCGGCACAGGACTATGGCTACACCTTC
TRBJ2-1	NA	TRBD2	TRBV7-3	CASSLGSRAGLAGNEQFF	TGTGCCAGCAGCTTAGGAAGTAGGGCCGGACTAGCGGGAAATGAGCAGTTCTTC
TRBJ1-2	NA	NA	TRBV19	CASSIVARVNYGYTF	TGTGCCAGTAGTATAGTCGCACGGGTTAACTATGGCTACACCTTC
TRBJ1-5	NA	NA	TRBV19	CASSMGGASQPQHF	TGTGCCAGTAGTATGGGGGGGGCCTCTCAGCCCCAGCATTTT
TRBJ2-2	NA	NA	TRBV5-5	CASSLPGNTGELFF	TGTGCCAGCAGCTTGCCGGGGAACACCGGGGAGCTGTTTTTT
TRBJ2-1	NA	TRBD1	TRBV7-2	CASRRTGSNEQFF	TGTGCCAGCAGACGGACAGGGTCGAATGAGCAGTTCTTC
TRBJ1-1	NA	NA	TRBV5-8	CASSLGFFGVGNTEAFF	TGTGCCAGCAGCTTGGGTTTCTTCGGAGTTGGGAACACTGAAGCTTTCTTT
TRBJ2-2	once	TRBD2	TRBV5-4	CASSSGTSGIGELFF	TGTGCCAGCAGCTCTGGGACTAGCGGGATCGGGGAGCTGTTTTTT
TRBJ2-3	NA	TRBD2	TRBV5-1	CASSSLVASGRSLGTQYF	TGCGCCAGCAGCTCCCTAGTGGCTAGCGGGAGAAGTCTTGGTACGCAGTATTTT
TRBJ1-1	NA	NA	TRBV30	CAWSVSGSATEAFF	TGTGCCTGGAGTGTATCAGGGTCGGCCACTGAAGCTTTCTTT
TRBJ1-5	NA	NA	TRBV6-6	CASSYSAADSNQPQHF	TGTGCCAGCAGTTACTCGGCGGCAGATAGCAATCAGCCCCAGCATTTT
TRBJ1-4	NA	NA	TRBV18	CASSPLPGENEKLFF	TGTGCCAGCTCACCGTTACCGGGGGAAAATGAAAAACTGTTTTTT
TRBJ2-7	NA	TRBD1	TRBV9	CASSVGGTGSYEQYF	TGTGCCAGCAGCGTAGGAGGGACAGGCTCCTACGAGCAGTACTTC
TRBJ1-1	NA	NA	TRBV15	CATSRGRIKNTEAFF	TGTGCCACCAGCAGAGGGAGAATCAAAAACACTGAAGCTTTCTTT
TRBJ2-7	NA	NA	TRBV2	CASSEEGVSYEQYF	TGTGCCAGCAGTGAAGAGGGGGTCTCCTACGAGCAGTACTTC
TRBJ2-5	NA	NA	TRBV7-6	CASSSSGRGNQETQYF	TGTGCCAGCAGCTCCTCTGGCAGGGGAAACCAAGAGACCCAGTACTTC
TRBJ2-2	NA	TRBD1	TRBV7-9	CASSLNRGRGTGELFF	TGTGCCAGCAGCTTAAACAGGGGGCGAGGGACCGGGGAGCTGTTTTTT
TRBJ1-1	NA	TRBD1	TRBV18	CASSPRDLTGEAFF	TGTGCCAGCTCACCTCGCGACTTGACAGGGGAGGCTTTCTTT
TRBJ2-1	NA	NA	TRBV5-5	CASSQGLVGSYNEQFF	TGTGCCAGCAGCCAAGGACTGGTTGGGTCCTACAATGAGCAGTTCTTC
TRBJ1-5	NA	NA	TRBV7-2	CASSLERDQPQHF	TGTGCCAGCAGCTTAGAACGGGATCAGCCCCAGCATTTT
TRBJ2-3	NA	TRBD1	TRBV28	CASSLDRGQFTDTQYF	TGTGCCAGCAGTTTAGACAGGGGGCAATTCACAGATACGCAGTATTTT
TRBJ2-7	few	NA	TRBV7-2	CASSLEAEYEQYF	TGTGCCAGCAGCTTAGAAGCGGAATACGAGCAGTACTTC
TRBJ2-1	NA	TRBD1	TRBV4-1	CASSRVPGTGPYNEQFF	TGCGCCAGCAGCCGGGTACCCGGGACAGGGCCCTACAATGAGCAGTTCTTC
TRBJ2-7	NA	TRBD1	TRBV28	CASSLATMTGIHEQYF	TGTGCCAGCAGTTTGGCCACAATGACAGGGATCCACGAGCAGTACTTC
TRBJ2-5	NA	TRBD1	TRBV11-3	CASSRRIGTGGGETQYF	TGTGCCAGCAGCCGTCGAATTGGGACAGGGGGAGGGGAGACCCAGTACTTC
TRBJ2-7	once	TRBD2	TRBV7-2	CASSLGLAGAYEQYF	TGTGCCAGCAGCTTGGGACTAGCGGGAGCCTACGAGCAGTACTTC
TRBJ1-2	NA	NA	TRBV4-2	CASSPPQGWDGNYGYTF	TGTGCCAGCAGCCCTCCCCAGGGGTGGGACGGCAACTATGGCTACACCTTC
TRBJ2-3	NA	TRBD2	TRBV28	CASSPSGRGADTQYF	TGTGCCAGCAGCCCTAGCGGGAGAGGGGCAGATACGCAGTATTTT
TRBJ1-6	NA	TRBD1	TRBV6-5	CASTDRGISASPLHF	TGTGCCAGCACCGACAGGGGAATCTCTGCTTCACCCCTCCACTTT
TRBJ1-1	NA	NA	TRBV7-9	CASSSNREGHTEAFF	TGTGCCAGCAGCTCCAACAGGGAAGGACACACTGAAGCTTTCTTT